This T cell receptor (beta chain) stems from a study of identical twins. With respect to this clonotype: Its cognate antigen is unknown.

Unique molecular identifiers were present on the cDNA, which also gained a universal primer site by template switching. MiXCR was run by TCRdb on the 5' RACE reads, yielding one entry per CDR3 protein. The sample includes about 340,000 distinct CDR3 sequences, 9% to 15% of them seen just once. The CDR3 sequence is 18 residues long. CDR1 and CDR2 (germline): SGHAT, FQDESV (reference sequence). Trimming stripped 4 bases from V and 5 bases from J, with 23 bases between. Study results and limitations: Abundant beta clonotypes from cord blood bore fewer insertions; memory repertoires lacked this pattern. Conclusions were drawn cross-sectionally by statistical analysis, without following the same donors. Beta out-of-frame sequences showed weaker excess twin sharing.

The sample was also reused in another study, on yellow fever vaccine responses in identical twins.

The receptor's source is a woman aged 18-29 years in good health. Sequencing input: CD8+ T cells sorted from blood. The chain is built from TRBV11-1 and TRBJ2-2; D tentatively fits TRBD1 or TRBD2 (5 bases each). This CDR3 is CASSSRDGGNQPTGELFF. In DNA, the CDR3 is TGTGCCAGCAGCTCCAGGGACGGAGGAAACCAACCTACCGGGGAGCTGTTTTTT. Filled out from reference TRBV11-1 and TRBJ2-2, the complete variable domain reads EAEVAQSPRYKITEKSQAVAFWCDPISGHATLYWYRQILGQGPELLVQFQDESVVDDSQLPKDRFSAERLKGVDSTLKIQPAELGDSAMYLCASSSRDGGNQPTGELFFGEGSRLTVL.